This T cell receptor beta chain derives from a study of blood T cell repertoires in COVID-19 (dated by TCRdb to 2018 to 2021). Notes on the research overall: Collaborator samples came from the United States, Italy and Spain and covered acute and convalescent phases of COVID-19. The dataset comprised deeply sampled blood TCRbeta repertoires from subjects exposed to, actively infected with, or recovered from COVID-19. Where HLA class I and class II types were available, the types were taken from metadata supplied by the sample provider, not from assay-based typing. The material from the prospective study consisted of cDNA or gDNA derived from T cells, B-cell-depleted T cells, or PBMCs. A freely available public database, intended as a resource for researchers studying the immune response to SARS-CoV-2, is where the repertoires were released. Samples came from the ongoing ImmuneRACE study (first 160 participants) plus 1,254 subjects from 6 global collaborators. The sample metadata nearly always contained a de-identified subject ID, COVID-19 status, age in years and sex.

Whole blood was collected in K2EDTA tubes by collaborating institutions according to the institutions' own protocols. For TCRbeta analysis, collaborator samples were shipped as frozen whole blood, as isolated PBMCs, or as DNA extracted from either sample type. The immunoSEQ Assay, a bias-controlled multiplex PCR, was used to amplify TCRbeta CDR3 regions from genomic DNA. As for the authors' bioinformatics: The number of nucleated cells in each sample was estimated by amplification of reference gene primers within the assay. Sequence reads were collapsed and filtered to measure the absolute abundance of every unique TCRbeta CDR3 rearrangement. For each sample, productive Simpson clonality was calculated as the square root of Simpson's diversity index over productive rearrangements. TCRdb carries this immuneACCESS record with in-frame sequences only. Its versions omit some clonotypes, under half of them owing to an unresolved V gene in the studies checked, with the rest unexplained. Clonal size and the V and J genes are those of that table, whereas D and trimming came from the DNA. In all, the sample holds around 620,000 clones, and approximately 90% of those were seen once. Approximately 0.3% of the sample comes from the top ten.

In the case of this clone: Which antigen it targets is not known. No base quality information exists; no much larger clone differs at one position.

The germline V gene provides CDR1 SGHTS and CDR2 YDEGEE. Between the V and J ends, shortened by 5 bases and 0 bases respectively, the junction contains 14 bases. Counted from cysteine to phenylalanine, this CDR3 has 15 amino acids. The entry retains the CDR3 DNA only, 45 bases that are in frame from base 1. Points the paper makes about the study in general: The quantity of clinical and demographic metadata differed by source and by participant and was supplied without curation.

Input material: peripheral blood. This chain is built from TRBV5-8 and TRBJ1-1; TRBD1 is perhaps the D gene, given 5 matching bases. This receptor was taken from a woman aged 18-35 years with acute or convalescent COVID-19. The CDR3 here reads CASSPQGLVNTEAFF. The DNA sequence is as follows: TGTGCCAGCAGTCCTCAGGGACTGGTGAACACTGAAGCTTTCTTT.